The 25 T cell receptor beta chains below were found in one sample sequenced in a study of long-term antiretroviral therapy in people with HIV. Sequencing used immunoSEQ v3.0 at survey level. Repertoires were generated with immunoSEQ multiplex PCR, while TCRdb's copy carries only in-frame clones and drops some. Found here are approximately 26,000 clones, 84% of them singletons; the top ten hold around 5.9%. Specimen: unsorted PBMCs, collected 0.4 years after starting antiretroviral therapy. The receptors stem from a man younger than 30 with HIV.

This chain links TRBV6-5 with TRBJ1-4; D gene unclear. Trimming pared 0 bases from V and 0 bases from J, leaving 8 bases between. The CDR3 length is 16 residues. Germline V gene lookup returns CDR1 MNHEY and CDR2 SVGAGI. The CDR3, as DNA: TGTGCCAGCAGTTACTCGACCAGCCCAACTAATGAAAAACTGTTTTTT. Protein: CASSYSTSPTNEKLFF.

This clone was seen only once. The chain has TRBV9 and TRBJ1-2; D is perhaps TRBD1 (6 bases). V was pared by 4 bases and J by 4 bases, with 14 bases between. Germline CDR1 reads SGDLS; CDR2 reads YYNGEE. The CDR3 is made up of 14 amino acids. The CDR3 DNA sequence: TGTGCCAGCAGCTTCCGGGACACCCTCTATGGCTACACCTTC. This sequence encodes CASSFRDTLYGYTF.

The DNA for the CDR3 is TGTGCCAGCAGTCCCTCAGGGAGGGCTGGCTACACCTTC. It translates to CASSPSGRAGYTF. V and J are TRBV28 and TRBJ1-2; maybe TRBD1 (5 bases). CDR3 length: 13 amino acids. Per the germline V gene, CDR1 is MDHEN and CDR2 is SYDVKM. V lost 5 bases to trimming and J lost 7 bases, with 14 bases between them.

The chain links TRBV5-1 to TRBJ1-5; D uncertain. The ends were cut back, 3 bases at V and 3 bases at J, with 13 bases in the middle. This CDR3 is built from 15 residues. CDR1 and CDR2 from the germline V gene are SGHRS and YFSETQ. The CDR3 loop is CASSSGPGINQPQHF. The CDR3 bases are TGCGCCAGCAGCTCCGGGCCTGGGATCAATCAGCCCCAGCATTTT.

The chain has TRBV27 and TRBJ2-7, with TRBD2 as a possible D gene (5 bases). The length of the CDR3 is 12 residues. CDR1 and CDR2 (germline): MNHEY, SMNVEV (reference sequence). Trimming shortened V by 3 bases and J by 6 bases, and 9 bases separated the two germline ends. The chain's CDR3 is CASSFGGREQYF. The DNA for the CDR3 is TGTGCCAGCAGTTTCGGAGGTCGCGAGCAGTACTTC.

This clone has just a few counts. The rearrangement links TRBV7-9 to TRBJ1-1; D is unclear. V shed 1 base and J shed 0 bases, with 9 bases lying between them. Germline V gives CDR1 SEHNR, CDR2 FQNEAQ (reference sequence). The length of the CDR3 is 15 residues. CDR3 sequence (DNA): TGTGCCAGCAGCTTAGGGAGGCTCATGAACACTGAAGCTTTCTTT. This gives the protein CASSLGRLMNTEAFF. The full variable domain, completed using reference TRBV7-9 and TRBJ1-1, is DTGVSQNPRHKITKRGQNVTFRCDPISEHNRLYWYRQTLGQGPEFLTYFQNEAQLEKSRLLSDRFSAERPKGSFSTLEIQRTEQGDSAMYLCASSLGRLMNTEAFFGQGTRLTVV.

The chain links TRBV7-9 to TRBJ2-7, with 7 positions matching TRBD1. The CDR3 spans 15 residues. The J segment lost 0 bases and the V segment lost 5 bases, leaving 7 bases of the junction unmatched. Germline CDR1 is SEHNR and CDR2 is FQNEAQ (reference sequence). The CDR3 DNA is TGTGCCAGCAGCGGGGCCTGGGACAGCTCCTACGAGCAGTACTTC. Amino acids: CASSGAWDSSYEQYF.

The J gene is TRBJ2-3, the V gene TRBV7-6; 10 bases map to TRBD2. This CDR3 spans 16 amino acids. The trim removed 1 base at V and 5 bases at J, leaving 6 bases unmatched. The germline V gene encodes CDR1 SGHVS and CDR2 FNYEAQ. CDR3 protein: CASSLEAAGGQDTQYF. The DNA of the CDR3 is TGTGCCAGCAGCTTAGAGGCAGCGGGGGGGCAAGATACGCAGTATTTT.

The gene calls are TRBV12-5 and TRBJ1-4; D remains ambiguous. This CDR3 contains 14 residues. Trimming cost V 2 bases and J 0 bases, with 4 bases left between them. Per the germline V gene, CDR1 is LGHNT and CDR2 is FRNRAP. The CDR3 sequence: CASGLHTTNEKLFF. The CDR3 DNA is TGTGCTAGTGGTTTGCACACAACTAATGAAAAACTGTTTTTT.

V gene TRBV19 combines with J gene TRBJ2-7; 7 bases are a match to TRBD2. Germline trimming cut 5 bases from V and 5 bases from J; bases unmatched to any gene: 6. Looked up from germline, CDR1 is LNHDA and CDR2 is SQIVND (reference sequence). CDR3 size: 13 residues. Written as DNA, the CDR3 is TGTGCCAGTAGTGCGCCGGGAGGTCACGAGCAGTACTTC. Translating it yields CASSAPGGHEQYF.

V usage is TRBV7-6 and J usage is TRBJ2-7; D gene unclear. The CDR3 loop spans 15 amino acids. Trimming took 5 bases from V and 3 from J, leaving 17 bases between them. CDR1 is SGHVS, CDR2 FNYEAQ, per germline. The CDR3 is CASSHTVASGYEQYF. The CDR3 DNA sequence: TGTGCCAGCAGCCACACGGTCGCATCGGGCTACGAGCAGTACTTC. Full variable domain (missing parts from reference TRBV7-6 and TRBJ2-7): GAGVSQSPRYKVTKRGQDVALRCDPISGHVSLYWYRQALGQGPEFLTYFNYEAQQDKSGLPNDRFSAERPEGSISTLTIQRTEQRDSAMYRCASSHTVASGYEQYFGPGTRLTVT.

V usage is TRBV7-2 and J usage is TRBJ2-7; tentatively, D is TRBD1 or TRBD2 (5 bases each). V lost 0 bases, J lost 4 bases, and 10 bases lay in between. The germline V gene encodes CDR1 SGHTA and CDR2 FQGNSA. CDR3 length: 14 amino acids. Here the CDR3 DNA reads TGTGCCAGCAGCTTAGCGGGGGTTCGGTACGAGCAGTACTTC. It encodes CASSLAGVRYEQYF.

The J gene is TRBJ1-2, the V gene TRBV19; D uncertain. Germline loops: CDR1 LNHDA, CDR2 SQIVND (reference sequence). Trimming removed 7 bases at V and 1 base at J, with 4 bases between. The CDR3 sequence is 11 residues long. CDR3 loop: CASIDNYGYTF. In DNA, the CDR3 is TGTGCCAGTATCGATAACTATGGCTACACCTTC. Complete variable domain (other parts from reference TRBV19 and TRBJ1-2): DGGITQSPKYLFRKEGQNVTLSCEQNLNHDAMYWYRQDPGQGLRLIYYSQIVNDFQKGDIAEGYSVSREKKESFPLTVTSAQKNPTAFYLCASIDNYGYTFGSGTRLTVV.

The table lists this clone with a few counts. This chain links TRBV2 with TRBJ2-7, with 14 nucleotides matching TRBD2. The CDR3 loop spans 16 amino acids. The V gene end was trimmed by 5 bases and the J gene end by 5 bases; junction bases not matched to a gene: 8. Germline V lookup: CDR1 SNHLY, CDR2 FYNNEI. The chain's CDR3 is CASSPERTSGRHEQYF. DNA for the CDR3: TGTGCCAGCAGTCCAGAACGGACTAGCGGGAGGCACGAGCAGTACTTC.

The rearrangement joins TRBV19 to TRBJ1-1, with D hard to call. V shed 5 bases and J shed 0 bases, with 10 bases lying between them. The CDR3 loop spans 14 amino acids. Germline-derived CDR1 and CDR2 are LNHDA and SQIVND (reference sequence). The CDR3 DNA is TGTGCCAGTAGTCCTAGGAACATGAACACTGAAGCTTTCTTT. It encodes CASSPRNMNTEAFF.

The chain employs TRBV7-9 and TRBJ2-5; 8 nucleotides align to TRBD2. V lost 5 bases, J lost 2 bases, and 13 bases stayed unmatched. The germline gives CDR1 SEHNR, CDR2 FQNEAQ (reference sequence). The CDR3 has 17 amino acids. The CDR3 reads CASSQSPRLAMQETQYF. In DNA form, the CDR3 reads TGTGCCAGCAGCCAGAGCCCCAGACTAGCGATGCAAGAGACCCAGTACTTC.

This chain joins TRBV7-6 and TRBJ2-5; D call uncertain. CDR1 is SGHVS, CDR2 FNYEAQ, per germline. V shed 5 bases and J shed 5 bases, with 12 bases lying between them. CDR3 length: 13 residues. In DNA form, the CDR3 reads TGTGCCAGCAGCAAACAGCCCAGGGAGACCCAGTACTTC. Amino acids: CASSKQPRETQYF.

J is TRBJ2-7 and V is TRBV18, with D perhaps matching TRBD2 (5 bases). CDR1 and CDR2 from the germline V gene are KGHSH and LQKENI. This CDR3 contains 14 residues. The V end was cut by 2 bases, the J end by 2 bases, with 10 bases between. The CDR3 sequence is CASSPDYSPYEQYF. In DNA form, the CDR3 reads TGTGCCAGCTCACCAGACTACAGCCCCTACGAGCAGTACTTC.

CDR3 in DNA: TGTGCCAGCAGCTTTCCGACATCAAGCTTGAACACTGAAGCTTTCTTT. Protein sequence: CASSFPTSSLNTEAFF. The V gene is TRBV7-9, the J gene TRBJ1-1; D is unclear. The CDR3 is made up of 16 amino acids. Deletions cut 3 bases from V and 0 bases from J, with 14 bases between. Looked up from germline, CDR1 is SEHNR and CDR2 is FQNEAQ (reference sequence).

The CDR3 spells CASSSGGVWGRVNEQFF. CDR3 DNA: TGTGCCAGCAGCTCGGGAGGGGTTTGGGGGAGGGTGAATGAGCAGTTCTTC. The genes are TRBV7-2 and TRBJ2-1, with TRBD2 matching over 8 bases. The CDR3 has 17 residues. J lost 7 bases, V lost 4 bases, and 15 bases had no gene match. Germline V gene data show CDR1 as SGHTA and CDR2 as FQGNSA.

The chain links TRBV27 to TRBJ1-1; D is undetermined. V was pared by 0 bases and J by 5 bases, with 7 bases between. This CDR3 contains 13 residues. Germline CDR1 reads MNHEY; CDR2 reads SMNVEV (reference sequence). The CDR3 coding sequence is TGTGCCAGCAGTTTATCGTGGAGGACTGAAGCTTTCTTT. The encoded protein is CASSLSWRTEAFF.

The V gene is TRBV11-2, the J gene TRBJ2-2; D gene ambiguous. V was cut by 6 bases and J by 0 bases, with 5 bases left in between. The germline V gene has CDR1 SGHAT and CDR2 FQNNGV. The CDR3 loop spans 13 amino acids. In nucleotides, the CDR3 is TGTGCCAGCAGGCCCACGAACACCGGGGAGCTGTTTTTT. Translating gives CASRPTNTGELFF.

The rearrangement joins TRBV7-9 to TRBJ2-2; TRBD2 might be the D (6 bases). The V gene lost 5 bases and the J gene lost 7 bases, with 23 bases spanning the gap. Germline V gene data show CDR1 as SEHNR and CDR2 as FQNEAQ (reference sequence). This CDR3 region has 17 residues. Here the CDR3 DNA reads TGTGCCAGCAGCCCCCCGCTAGCGATAGGGTCCGGCGGGGAGCTGTTTTTT. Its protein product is CASSPPLAIGSGGELFF. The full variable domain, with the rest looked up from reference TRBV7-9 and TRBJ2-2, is DTGVSQNPRHKITKRGQNVTFRCDPISEHNRLYWYRQTLGQGPEFLTYFQNEAQLEKSRLLSDRFSAERPKGSFSTLEIQRTEQGDSAMYLCASSPPLAIGSGGELFFGEGSRLTVL.

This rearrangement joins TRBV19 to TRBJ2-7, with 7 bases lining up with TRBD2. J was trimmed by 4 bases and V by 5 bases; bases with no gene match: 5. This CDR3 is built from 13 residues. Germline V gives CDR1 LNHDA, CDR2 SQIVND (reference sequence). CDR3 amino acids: CASSAGEAYEQYF. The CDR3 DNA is TGTGCCAGTAGTGCGGGAGAGGCGTACGAGCAGTACTTC.

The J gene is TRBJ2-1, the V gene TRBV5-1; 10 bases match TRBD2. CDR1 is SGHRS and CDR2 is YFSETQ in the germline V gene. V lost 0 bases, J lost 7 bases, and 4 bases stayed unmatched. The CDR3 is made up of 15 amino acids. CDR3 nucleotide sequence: TGCGCCAGCAGCTTGGTTCTAGCGGGGGCTAATGAGCAGTTCTTC. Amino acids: CASSLVLAGANEQFF.